A single sample is the source of the 30 T cell receptor beta chains below, sequenced in a study of radiotherapy plus CTLA-4 blockade in lung cancer. Method: immunoSEQ multiplex PCR; TCRdb's copy keeps in-frame clones and lacks some. The table includes 43,000 or so clones, approximately 70% detected once. Source: peripheral blood, taken from a patient treated with radiotherapy plus ipilimumab. The receptors come from a human donor with non-small cell lung cancer who had a complete response to radiotherapy plus ipilimumab.

The CDR3 reads CASSPSTYEQYF. The CDR3 DNA reads as TGTGCCAGCAGCCCATCAACCTACGAGCAGTACTTC. The gene calls are TRBV7-2 and TRBJ2-7, with no clear D. The V and J ends lost 5 bases and 2 bases respectively, with 7 bases between them. The germline V gene encodes CDR1 SGHTA and CDR2 FQGNSA. CDR3 length equals 12 residues.

The CDR3 sequence: CASSLTGRYGYTF. In DNA form, the CDR3 reads TGTGCCAGCAGCTTGACAGGGCGTTATGGCTACACCTTC. The rearrangement links TRBV11-2 to TRBJ1-2; 7 bases are a match to TRBD1. Germline-derived CDR1 and CDR2 are SGHAT and FQNNGV. This CDR3 contains 13 residues. J gave up 5 bases and V 3 bases, and 3 bases lay outside the gene matches.

The chain employs TRBV7-9 and TRBJ2-1, with D possibly being TRBD1 (5 bases). Per the germline V gene, CDR1 is SEHNR and CDR2 is FQNEAQ (reference sequence). The V and J ends lost 5 bases and 5 bases respectively, with 19 bases between them. The CDR3 has 16 amino acids. CDR3 nucleotides: TGTGCCAGCAGCCCCAGACAGATCGGTCCACACAATGAGCAGTTCTTC. Protein product: CASSPRQIGPHNEQFF.

The chain links TRBV5-1 to TRBJ2-3, with TRBD2 matching over 13 bases. Unmatched junction bases numbered 3, after V lost 4 bases and J lost 4 bases. Germline-derived CDR1 and CDR2 are SGHRS and YFSETQ. The CDR3 consists of 15 residues. The chain's CDR3 is CASSNGLAGADTQYF. The CDR3 bases are TGCGCCAGCAGCAACGGACTAGCGGGAGCAGATACGCAGTATTTT.

This chain uses TRBV6-6 with TRBJ2-5; the match to TRBD1 covers 8 bases. The DNA end is a closer match to TRBJ2-7, so the J assignment may be wrong. Per the germline V gene, CDR1 is MNHNY and CDR2 is SVGAGI (reference sequence). This CDR3 contains 15 residues. CDR3 loop: CASSYQATGGNEQYF. In nucleotides, the CDR3 is TGTGCCAGCAGTTATCAAGCTACAGGGGGGAACGAGCAGTACTTC.

This clone came up many times. The chain links TRBV4-1 to TRBJ1-1; D remains ambiguous. This CDR3 is built from 14 residues. V lost 3 bases, J lost 2 bases, and 10 bases lay in between. CDR1 and CDR2 (germline): MGHRA, YSYEKL. The CDR3: CASSQLGSNTEAFF. DNA for the CDR3: TGCGCCAGCAGCCAGCTCGGGAGCAACACTGAAGCTTTCTTT.

The chain joins TRBV5-1 to TRBJ1-2, with 11 bases that match TRBD1. The CDR3 has 16 amino acids. Germline V gene lookup returns CDR1 SGHRS and CDR2 YFSETQ. Trimming took 4 bases from V and 4 from J; bases not matched to a gene: 9. The CDR3 DNA reads TGCGCCAGCAGCCAGGCTTCCGGGACAGGGGGCTATGGCTACACCTTC. Amino acid sequence: CASSQASGTGGYGYTF.

The rearrangement uses TRBV28 and TRBJ2-7, with D possibly TRBD2 on 5 matching bases. Germline V gene lookup returns CDR1 MDHEN and CDR2 SYDVKM. V was pared by 6 bases and J by 3 bases, with 9 bases between. This CDR3 contains 12 residues. CDR3 coding DNA: TGTGCCAGCAGGGACTTAAACTACGAGCAGTACTTC. Translating gives CASRDLNYEQYF.

This sequence joins TRBV4-1 and TRBJ2-7, with 14 bases that match TRBD2. Germline CDR1 is MGHRA and CDR2 is YSYEKL. The ends lost 4 bases at V and 6 bases at J; junction bases unmatched: 8. This CDR3 spans 16 amino acids. The CDR3 nucleotides are TGCGCCAGCAGCCTTGTCGGACTAGCGGGAGGTCGCGAGCAGTACTTC. Amino acids: CASSLVGLAGGREQYF.

CDR3 region: CASSLATPTGLYGYTF. In DNA form, the CDR3 reads TGCGCCAGCAGCTTGGCCACGCCGACAGGCCTATATGGCTACACCTTC. This chain uses TRBV5-1 with TRBJ1-2; maybe TRBD1 (6 bases). CDR1 is SGHRS and CDR2 is YFSETQ in the germline V gene. Trimming pared 0 bases from V and 5 bases from J, leaving 17 bases between. The CDR3 has 16 amino acids.

The chain employs TRBV30 and TRBJ1-4; maybe TRBD1 (6 bases). This CDR3 region has 15 residues. Germline V gene lookup returns CDR1 GTSNPN and CDR2 SVGIG (reference sequence). The V end lost 0 bases, the J end lost 5 bases, and 13 bases lay between the germline ends. In DNA form, the CDR3 reads TGTGCCTGGAGTGTAGGGGGACATTCCAATGAAAAACTGTTTTTT. Amino acid sequence: CAWSVGGHSNEKLFF.

This rearrangement joins TRBV19 to TRBJ1-1; weak D call: TRBD1 (6 bases). This CDR3 contains 14 residues. Germline CDR1 and CDR2: LNHDA and SQIVND (reference sequence). V was clipped by 1 base and J by 1 base, with 7 bases between them. In nucleotides, the CDR3 is TGTGCCAGTAGTATAGCGGGACAGAACACTGAAGCTTTCTTT. Translating it yields CASSIAGQNTEAFF.

The CDR3: CASSRTSGRRVYNEQFF. CDR3 DNA sequence: TGTGCCAGTAGTAGAACTAGCGGGAGAAGGGTATACAATGAGCAGTTCTTC. This rearrangement joins TRBV19 to TRBJ2-1, with 11 bases that match TRBD2. Germline CDR1 is LNHDA and CDR2 is SQIVND (reference sequence). The length of the CDR3 is 17 residues. J gave up 4 bases and V 4 bases, and 9 bases lay outside the gene matches.

V and J are TRBV11-2 and TRBJ2-7; 13 bases are a match to TRBD2. Germline-derived CDR1 and CDR2 are SGHAT and FQNNGV. The CDR3 runs to 18 residues. The ends lost 5 bases at V and 2 bases at J; junction bases unmatched: 12. CDR3 in DNA: TGTGCCAGCAGCGTAGCCTGGACTAGCGGGAGTTCCACCTACGAGCAGTACTTC. It yields the protein CASSVAWTSGSSTYEQYF.

V is TRBV27 and J is TRBJ2-3; possible D gene TRBD2, 5 bases. Per germline, CDR1 MNHEY and CDR2 SMNVEV (reference sequence). The CDR3 loop spans 17 amino acids. V shed 8 bases and J shed 0 bases, with 21 bases lying between them. The CDR3 region has the DNA TGTGCCAGCTTGCCAAACTGGAGCGGCGCTAGCACAGATACGCAGTATTTT. Protein sequence: CASLPNWSGASTDTQYF.

The chain combines TRBV7-3 with TRBJ2-3; TRBD2 agrees at 7 bases. CDR1 and CDR2 from the germline V gene are SGHTA and FQGTGA. This CDR3 spans 15 amino acids. J lost 2 bases, V lost 4 bases, and 6 bases had no gene match. The CDR3, as DNA: TGTGCCAGCAGCTCAGCGCTAGCGGCCACAGATACGCAGTATTTT. This translates into CASSSALAATDTQYF. The full variable domain, in which reference TRBV7-3 and TRBJ2-3 provide the parts outside the CDR3, is GAGVSQTPSNKVTEKGKYVELRCDPISGHTALYWYRQSLGQGPEFLIYFQGTGAADDSGLPNDRFFAVRPEGSVSTLKIQRTERGDSAVYLCASSSALAATDTQYFGPGTRLTVL.

This clone was detected once. The chain combines TRBV9 with TRBJ2-3; no clear D gene. In germline, CDR1 is SGDLS, CDR2 YYNGEE. This CDR3 spans 15 amino acids. V gave up 3 bases and J gave up 5 bases, with 16 bases separating them. The CDR3 loop reads CASSARVAARDTQYF. The CDR3 nucleotides read TGTGCCAGCAGCGCTAGAGTGGCGGCCAGAGATACGCAGTATTTT.

This sequence joins TRBV6-5 and TRBJ2-7, with a possible D match to TRBD2 (6 bases). Trimming shortened V by 7 bases and J by 2 bases, and 15 bases separated the two germline ends. This CDR3 spans 14 amino acids. CDR1 and CDR2 (germline): MNHEY, SVGAGI. The CDR3 protein is CASTPKGGTYEQYF. In nucleotides, the CDR3 is TGTGCCAGCACCCCTAAGGGAGGAACCTACGAGCAGTACTTC.

V is TRBV5-1 and J is TRBJ2-3; TRBD2 matches 7 bases. In germline, CDR1 is SGHRS, CDR2 YFSETQ. The V gene end was trimmed by 0 bases and the J gene end by 3 bases; junction bases not matched to a gene: 7. There are 16 residues in the CDR3. The CDR3 nucleotides read TGCGCCAGCAGCTTGGAGGTGGGAGGGCTTACAGATACGCAGTATTTT. The encoded protein is CASSLEVGGLTDTQYF.

This chain uses TRBV6-5 with TRBJ1-6; 9 nucleotides align to TRBD1. J was trimmed by 7 bases and V by 4 bases; bases with no gene match: 8. The CDR3 totals 16 residues. Germline CDR1 reads MNHEY; CDR2 reads SVGAGI. Written as DNA, the CDR3 is TGTGCCAGCAGTTTCCCTGCCGGGACAGGGAATTCACCCCTCCACTTT. As protein: CASSFPAGTGNSPLHF.

This clone has a handful of counts. The V gene is TRBV13, the J gene TRBJ2-1; a weak D match, TRBD1 (6 bases). This CDR3 spans 15 amino acids. The V and J ends lost 0 bases and 2 bases respectively, with 8 bases between them. Germline CDR1 is PRHDT and CDR2 is FYEKMQ (reference sequence). The CDR3 loop reads CASSLGRGTYNEQFF. CDR3 nucleotide sequence: TGTGCCAGCAGCTTAGGCAGGGGTACCTACAATGAGCAGTTCTTC.

V is TRBV7-8 and J is TRBJ2-3; possibly TRBD2 for D (7 bases). The germline CDR1 and CDR2 sequences are SGHVS and FQNEAQ. V lost 1 base and J lost 4, with 9 bases in between. The CDR3 is 14 amino acids. CDR3 amino acids: CASSLGGGADTQYF. The CDR3 DNA reads as TGTGCCAGCAGCTTAGGCGGGGGCGCAGATACGCAGTATTTT.

In its sample, this clone was seen a few times. The CDR3 DNA reads TGTGCCAGCAGCTTTGGGCGAGAAAAGCCCCAGCATTTT. This codes for CASSFGREKPQHF. J is TRBJ1-5 and V is TRBV7-6; D ambiguous. Trimming took 3 bases from V and 8 from J, leaving 11 bases between them. Germline V gives CDR1 SGHVS, CDR2 FNYEAQ. The CDR3 length is 13 residues.

The chain carries TRBV21-1 and TRBJ1-2; the table's D call, TRBD1, was not checked against the DNA. TRBV21-1 counts as a pseudogene. This CDR3 has 17 amino acids. The CDR3 DNA reads as TGTGCCAGCAGCGAACCGGGACAGGGGGGGGCTAACTATGGCTACACCTTC. Protein product: CASSEPGQGGANYGYTF.

The chain uses TRBV6-6 and TRBJ2-7; D is possibly TRBD1 (5 bases). This CDR3 spans 13 amino acids. Germline CDR1 MNHNY, CDR2 SVGAGI (reference sequence). V lost 6 bases, J lost 0 bases, and 9 bases lay in between. CDR3 coding DNA: TGTGCCAGCAGCGACAGCCTCTCCTACGAGCAGTACTTC. Amino acids: CASSDSLSYEQYF.

The genes are TRBV4-2 and TRBJ1-2; D remains unclear. Germline CDR1 reads LGHNA; CDR2 reads YNFKEQ. The CDR3 runs 14 residues. V was trimmed by 0 bases and J by 7 bases, leaving 12 bases between them. The DNA for the CDR3 is TGTGCCAGCAGCCAAGATCGCGGAGAGGGTGGCTACACCTTC. Translating it yields CASSQDRGEGGYTF.

There are a few counts of this clone. The chain couples TRBV5-8 to TRBJ2-3; 8 positions match TRBD1. CDR1 is SGHTS and CDR2 is YDEGEE in the germline V gene. The CDR3 spans 15 residues. V dropped 4 bases and J dropped 3; count of bases not matched to a gene: 7. CDR3 DNA: TGTGCCAGCAGCGATCAGGGGGCAGGGACAGATACGCAGTATTTT. This encodes CASSDQGAGTDTQYF.

On this clone itself: The final CDR3 position lacks the conserved phenylalanine or tryptophan, pointing to a likely read error. The chain recombines TRBV9 with TRBJ1-2, with D unclear. The V end lost 0 bases, the J end lost 1 base, and 10 bases lay between the germline ends. CDR3 length: 15 residues. Germline V lookup: CDR1 SGDLS, CDR2 YYNGEE. The CDR3 region is CASSVGLVDNYGYTL. For the CDR3, the DNA is TGTGCCAGCAGCGTAGGATTAGTGGATAACTATGGCTACACCCTC.

The chain recombines TRBV19 with TRBJ1-5; D possibly corresponds to TRBD1 (5 bases). V was trimmed by 3 bases and J by 6 bases, leaving 12 bases between them. The germline V gene has CDR1 LNHDA and CDR2 SQIVND (reference sequence). This CDR3 comprises 14 residues. The CDR3 bases are TGTGCCAGTAGTATGGATGGGGGGAGTCAGCCCCAGCATTTT. Translated, it gives CASSMDGGSQPQHF.

This clone was detected only a few times. This chain connects TRBV2 to TRBJ2-7; tentatively, D is TRBD1 (6 bases). Germline V CDR1 and CDR2: SNHLY, FYNNEI. The CDR3 runs to 15 residues. V shed 5 bases and J shed 3 bases, with 17 bases lying between them. Here the CDR3 DNA reads TGTGCCAGCAGTCCATATCGTGGACAGTTCTACGAGCAGTACTTC. Amino acids: CASSPYRGQFYEQYF.